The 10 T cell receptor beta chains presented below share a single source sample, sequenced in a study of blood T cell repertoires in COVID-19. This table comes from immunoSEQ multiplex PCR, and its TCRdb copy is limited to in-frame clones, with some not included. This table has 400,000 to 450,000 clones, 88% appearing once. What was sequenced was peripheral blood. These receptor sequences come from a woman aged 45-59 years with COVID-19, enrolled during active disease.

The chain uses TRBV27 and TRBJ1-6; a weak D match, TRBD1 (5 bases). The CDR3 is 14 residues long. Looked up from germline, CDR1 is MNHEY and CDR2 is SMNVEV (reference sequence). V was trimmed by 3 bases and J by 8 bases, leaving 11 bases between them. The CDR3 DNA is TGTGCCAGCAGTTTCTCAGGGATGGATTCACCCCTCCACTTT. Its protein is CASSFSGMDSPLHF.

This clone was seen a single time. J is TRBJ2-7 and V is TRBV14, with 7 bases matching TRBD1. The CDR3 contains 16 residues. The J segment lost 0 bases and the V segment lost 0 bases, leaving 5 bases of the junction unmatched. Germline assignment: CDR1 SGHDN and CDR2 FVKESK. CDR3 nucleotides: TGTGCCAGCAGCCAAGATAGGGGGCCCAGCTCCTACGAGCAGTACTTC. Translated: CASSQDRGPSSYEQYF.

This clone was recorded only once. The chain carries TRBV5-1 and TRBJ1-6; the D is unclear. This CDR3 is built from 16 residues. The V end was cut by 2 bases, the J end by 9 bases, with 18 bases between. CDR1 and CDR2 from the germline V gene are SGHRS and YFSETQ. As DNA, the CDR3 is TGCGCCAGCAGCTTATCCTCCGGGGATTTCCTTTCACCCCTCCACTTT. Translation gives CASSLSSGDFLSPLHF.

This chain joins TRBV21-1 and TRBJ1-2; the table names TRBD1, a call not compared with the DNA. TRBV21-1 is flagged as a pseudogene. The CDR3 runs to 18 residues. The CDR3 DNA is TGTGCCAGCAGCAAAAGGGATTCCGGGACACGGATTTACTATGGCTACACCTTC. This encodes CASSKRDSGTRIYYGYTF.

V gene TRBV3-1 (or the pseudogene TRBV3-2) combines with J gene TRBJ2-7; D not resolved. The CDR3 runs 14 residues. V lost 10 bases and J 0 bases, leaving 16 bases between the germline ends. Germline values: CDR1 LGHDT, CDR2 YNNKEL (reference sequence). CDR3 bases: TGTGCCACGTCCCTTGGCAGAAACTCCTACGAGCAGTACTTC. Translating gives CATSLGRNSYEQYF.

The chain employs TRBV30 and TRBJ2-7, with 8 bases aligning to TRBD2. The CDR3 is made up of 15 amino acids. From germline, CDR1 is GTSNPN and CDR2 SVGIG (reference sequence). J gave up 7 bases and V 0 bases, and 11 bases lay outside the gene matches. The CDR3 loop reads CAWSVQKAGAIEQYF. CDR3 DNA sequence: TGTGCCTGGAGTGTACAAAAAGCGGGGGCGATTGAGCAGTACTTC.

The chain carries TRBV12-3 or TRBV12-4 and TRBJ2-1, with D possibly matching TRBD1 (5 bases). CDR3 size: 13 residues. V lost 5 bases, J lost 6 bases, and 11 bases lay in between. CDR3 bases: TGTGCCAGCAGTCCCCGCCAGGGCAATGAGCAGTTCTTC. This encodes CASSPRQGNEQFF.

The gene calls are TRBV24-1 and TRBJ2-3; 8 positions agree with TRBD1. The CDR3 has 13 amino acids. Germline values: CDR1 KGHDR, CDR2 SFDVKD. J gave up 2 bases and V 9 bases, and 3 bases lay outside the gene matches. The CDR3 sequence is CATQDRVTDTQYF. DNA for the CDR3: TGTGCCACCCAGGACAGGGTCACAGATACGCAGTATTTT.

CDR3 sequence reads: CASSQARAQGAYEQFF. CDR3 sequence (DNA): TGCGCCAGCAGCCAAGCGAGGGCGCAGGGGGCCTATGAGCAGTTCTTC. V gene TRBV4-1 combines with J gene TRBJ2-1; 8 bases agree with TRBD1. V lost 1 base to trimming and J lost 8 bases; unmatched junction nucleotides: 10. This CDR3 region has 16 residues. CDR1 is MGHRA and CDR2 is YSYEKL in the germline V gene.

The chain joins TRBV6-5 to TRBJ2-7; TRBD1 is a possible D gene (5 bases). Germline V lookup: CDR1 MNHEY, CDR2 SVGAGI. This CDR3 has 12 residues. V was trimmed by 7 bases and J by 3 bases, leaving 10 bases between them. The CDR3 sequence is CASMSDSYEQYF. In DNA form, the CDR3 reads TGTGCCAGCATGTCTGACAGCTACGAGCAGTACTTC.